Given below is one T cell receptor beta chain in context. What antigen it recognizes has not been identified. Qualities for individual bases were not recorded, and no much larger clone is one base off. This sample stems from a study of beta chain features in type 1 diabetes (dated by TCRdb to between 2018 and 2020). Looking at the study overall: Patients and healthy donors did not differ in mean age, gender distribution, total cell number or subset yield. A total of over 95,000,000 sorted cells were examined across all samples, and RNA yield correlated strongly with the number of cells per subset. In the study, TCRB repertoires of sorted circulating CD4+ T cell subsets from recently diagnosed type 1 diabetes patients were compared with those of matched healthy donors. Whereas all 28 donors provided naive and central memory subsets, regulatory and stem cell-like memory subsets were isolated from just 8 patients and about eight healthy donors.

Each donor gave one peripheral blood draw, about 100 mL on average, collected into heparinised tubes. A BD FACSAria II was used to sort naive, central memory, regulatory and stem cell-like memory CD4+ T cells with a panel that included CD45RO, CCR7, CD25, CD127, CD95 and CD27. All sorted populations exceeded 95% purity. Right away, PBMCs were isolated by Lymphoprep density gradient centrifugation and were stained directly, with no culture step. Samples were stained and sorted in pairs, with one healthy donor and one patient per experiment, so that batch effects were minimized. The High Capacity cDNA Reverse Transcription Kit was used to reverse transcribe all of the isolated RNA, meaning that expressed TCRB transcripts were what got sequenced. Survey-depth immunoSEQ sequencing was performed on stem cell-like memory T cell samples, with an average of roughly 1 million total reads per sample. After sorted cells were lysed in RLT buffer, RNA was extracted with DNase-treated RNeasy Micro or Mini kits, with the choice depending on cell number. To prevent cross-contamination, each cell subset was processed individually, whereas patient and healthy donor samples were processed jointly. The immunoSEQ multiplex PCR was used to amplify TCRB sequences from cDNA, yielding 87-bp fragments that span the CDR3 region. Sequencing of the amplicons was done on the Illumina HiSeq platform. Turning to the authors' computational methods: PCR bias was corrected computationally using synthetic template baselines, and reads within Hamming distance 2 were collapsed, with unmergeable singletons discarded. Reads were aligned against IMGT so that V, D and J genes, CDR3 length and insertions or deletions at six rearrangement sites could be assigned. Within each subset, clonotype counts were normalized to sorted cell number, and only after that were true diversity and Gini coefficients computed with the tcR R package. Repertoire sharing was quantified using the overlap coefficient calculated on TCRB nucleotide sequences. What TCRdb holds here is the immuneACCESS table cut down to in-frame rearrangements. Part of the clones is not present; checked against another copy, under half of the missing clones reflect an unresolved V gene, and the others are unexplained. That table furnishes V, J and clone size, whereas the DNA furnished D and trimming. The sample table holds 20,000 to 25,000 clones, of which 50% to 70% were seen once. Together, the top ten hold 0.37% of the sample.

From the cysteine through the phenylalanine, the CDR3 covers 15 amino acids. Of all the DNA, just the CDR3 is kept, 45 bases in frame from base 1. Germline trimming: 4 bases from V, 1 base from J; junction bases outside gene matches: 7. Sequences SGHTS (CDR1) and YDEGEE (CDR2) are obtained from the germline V gene. Study-wide conclusions, independent of this receptor: Because cDNA rather than genomic DNA was sequenced, highly expressing activated cells could have been over-represented, although no difference in activation and CD3 levels was found between groups. Because small numbers of individuals were included in the HLA sub-analyses, any influence of HLA type on TCRB rearrangement was left unresolved. Naive, central memory and regulatory TCRB repertoires appeared to be more similar among patients than among healthy donors. In all four CD4+ subsets, TCRB CDR3 length was moderately but significantly shorter in type 1 diabetes patients. Shorter templates might have been favored by PCR, but patient and control samples were amplified and corrected together, so both groups would have been affected equally by any skew. At VDJ recombination sites, patients with type 1 diabetes made fewer insertions and deleted more nucleotides, a pattern implying thymic rearrangement abnormalities.

Source material: stem cell memory CD4+ T cells from blood. The cell subset or site label, read with the paper, signifies: stem cell-like memory CD4+ T cells. The rearrangement joined TRBV5-8 to TRBJ1-1; 7 junctional bases match TRBD1. The sequence came from a man between 18 and 29 years old with type 1 diabetes. Here the CDR3 is given as CASSLRTGPNTEAFF. DNA sequence: TGTGCCAGCAGCCTCCGGACAGGTCCGAACACTGAAGCTTTCTTT.